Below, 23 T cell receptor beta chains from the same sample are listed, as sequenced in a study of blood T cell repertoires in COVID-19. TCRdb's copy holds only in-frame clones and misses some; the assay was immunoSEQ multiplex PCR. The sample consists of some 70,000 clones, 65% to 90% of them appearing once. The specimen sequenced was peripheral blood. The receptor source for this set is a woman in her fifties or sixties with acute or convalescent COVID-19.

DNA for the CDR3: TGTGCCAGCAGCCCCGGGGGGCGCGAAGCTTTCTTT. This sequence encodes CASSPGGREAFF. The rearrangement links TRBV28 to TRBJ1-1; D possibly corresponds to TRBD1 (6 bases). Germline V gene lookup returns CDR1 MDHEN and CDR2 SYDVKM. The CDR3 loop spans 12 amino acids. With 6 bases removed from V and 8 bases from J, the gap between germline ends came to 13 bases. The full variable domain, with the rest looked up from reference TRBV28 and TRBJ1-1, is DVKVTQSSRYLVKRTGEKVFLECVQDMDHENMFWYRQDPGLGLRLIYFSYDVKMKEKGDIPEGYSVSREKKERFSLILESASTNQTSMYLCASSPGGREAFFGQGTRLTVV.

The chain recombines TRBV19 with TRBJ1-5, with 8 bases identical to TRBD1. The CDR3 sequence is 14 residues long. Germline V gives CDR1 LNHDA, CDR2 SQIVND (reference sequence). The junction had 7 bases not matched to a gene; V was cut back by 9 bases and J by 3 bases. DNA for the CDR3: TGTGCCAGCAATGACAGGGGATTCAATCAGCCCCAGCATTTT. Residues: CASNDRGFNQPQHF.

The CDR3 DNA reads TGTGCCAGCAGCCTCGGACAGGGAGGAATTCGGGAGCAGTACTTC. Amino acids: CASSLGQGGIREQYF. This rearrangement joins TRBV3-1 (or the pseudogene TRBV3-2) to TRBJ2-7; 8 bases align to TRBD1. Trimming cost V 4 bases and J 7 bases; bases outside gene matches: 12. This CDR3 region has 15 residues. Per the germline V gene, CDR1 is LGHDT and CDR2 is YNNKEL (reference sequence).

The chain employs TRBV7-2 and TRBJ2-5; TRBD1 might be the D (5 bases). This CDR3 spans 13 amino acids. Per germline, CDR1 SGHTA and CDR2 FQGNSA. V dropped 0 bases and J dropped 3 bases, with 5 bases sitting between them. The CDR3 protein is CASSLAREETQYF. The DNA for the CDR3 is TGTGCCAGCAGCTTAGCCAGGGAAGAGACCCAGTACTTC.

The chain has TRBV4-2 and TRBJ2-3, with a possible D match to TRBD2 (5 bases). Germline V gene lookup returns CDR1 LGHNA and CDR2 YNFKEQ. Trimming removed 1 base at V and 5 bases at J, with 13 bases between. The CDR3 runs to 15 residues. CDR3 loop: CASSQASSAVDTQYF. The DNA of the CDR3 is TGTGCCAGCAGCCAAGCGAGTAGCGCGGTAGATACGCAGTATTTT.

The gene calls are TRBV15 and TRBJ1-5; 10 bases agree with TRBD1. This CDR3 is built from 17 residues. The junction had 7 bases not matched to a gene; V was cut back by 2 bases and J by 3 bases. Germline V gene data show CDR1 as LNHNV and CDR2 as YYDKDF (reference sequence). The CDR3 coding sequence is TGTGCCACCAGCAGATTTCCGGGACAGGGGAACAATCAGCCCCAGCATTTT. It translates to CATSRFPGQGNNQPQHF.

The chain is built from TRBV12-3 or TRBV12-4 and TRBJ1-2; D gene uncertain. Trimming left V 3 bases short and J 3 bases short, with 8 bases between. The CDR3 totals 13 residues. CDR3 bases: TGTGCCAGCAGTTTGTACAGACACTATGGCTACACCTTC. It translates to CASSLYRHYGYTF.

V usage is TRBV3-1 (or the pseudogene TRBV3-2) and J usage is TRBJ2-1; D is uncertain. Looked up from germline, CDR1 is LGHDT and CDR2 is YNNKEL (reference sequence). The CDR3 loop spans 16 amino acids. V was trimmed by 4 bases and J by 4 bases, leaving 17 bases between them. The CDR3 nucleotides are TGTGCCAGCAGCCTAAGGTCCGGAAGAGGTTACAATGAGCAGTTCTTC. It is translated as CASSLRSGRGYNEQFF.

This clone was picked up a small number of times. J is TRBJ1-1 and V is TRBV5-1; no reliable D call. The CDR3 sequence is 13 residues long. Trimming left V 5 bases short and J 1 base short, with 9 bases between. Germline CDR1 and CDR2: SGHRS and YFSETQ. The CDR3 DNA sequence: TGCGCCAGCAGTTATTACGGGAACACTGAAGCTTTCTTT. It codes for CASSYYGNTEAFF. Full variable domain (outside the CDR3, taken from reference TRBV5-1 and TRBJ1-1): KAGVTQTPRYLIKTRGQQVTLSCSPISGHRSVSWYQQTPGQGLQFLFEYFSETQRNKGNFPGRFSGRQFSNSRSEMNVSTLELGDSALYLCASSYYGNTEAFFGQGTRLTVV.

CDR3 protein: CASSLQATGELFF. The CDR3 coding sequence is TGTGCCAGCAGCCTACAGGCGACCGGGGAGCTGTTTTTT. The genes are TRBV14 and TRBJ2-2; a weak D match, TRBD1 (5 bases). The ends were cut back, 4 bases at V and 5 bases at J, with 8 bases in the middle. Germline V gives CDR1 SGHDN, CDR2 FVKESK. This CDR3 spans 13 amino acids. The whole variable domain, remainder taken from reference TRBV14 and TRBJ2-2, is EAGVTQFPSHSVIEKGQTVTLRCDPISGHDNLYWYRRVMGKEIKFLLHFVKESKQDESGMPNNRFLAERTGGTYSTLKVQPAELEDSGVYFCASSLQATGELFFGEGSRLTVL.

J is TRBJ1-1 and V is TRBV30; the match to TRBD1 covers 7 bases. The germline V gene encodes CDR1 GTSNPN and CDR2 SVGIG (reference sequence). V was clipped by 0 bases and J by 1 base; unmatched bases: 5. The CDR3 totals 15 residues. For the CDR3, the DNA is TGTGCCTGGAGTGTAAAGAGGACAGGGAACACTGAAGCTTTCTTT. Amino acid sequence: CAWSVKRTGNTEAFF.

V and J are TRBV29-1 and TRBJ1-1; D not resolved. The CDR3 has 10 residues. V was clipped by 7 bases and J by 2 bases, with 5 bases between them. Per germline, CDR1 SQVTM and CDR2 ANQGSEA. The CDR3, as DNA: TGCAGCGCAGCAAACACTGAAGCTTTCTTT. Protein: CSAANTEAFF.

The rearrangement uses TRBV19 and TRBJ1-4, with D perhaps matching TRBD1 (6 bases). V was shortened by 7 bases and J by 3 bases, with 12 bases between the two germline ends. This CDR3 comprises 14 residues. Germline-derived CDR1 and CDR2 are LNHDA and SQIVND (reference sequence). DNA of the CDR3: TGTGCCAGTACCCCAGGGGCAGCTAATGAAAAACTGTTTTTT. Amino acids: CASTPGAANEKLFF.

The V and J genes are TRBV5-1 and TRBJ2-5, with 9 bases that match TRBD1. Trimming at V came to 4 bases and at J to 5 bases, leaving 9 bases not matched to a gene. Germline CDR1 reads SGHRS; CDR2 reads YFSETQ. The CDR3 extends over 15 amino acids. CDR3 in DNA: TGCGCCAGCAGCCAGGGACAGGGCGTCGCGGAGACCCAGTACTTC. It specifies CASSQGQGVAETQYF.

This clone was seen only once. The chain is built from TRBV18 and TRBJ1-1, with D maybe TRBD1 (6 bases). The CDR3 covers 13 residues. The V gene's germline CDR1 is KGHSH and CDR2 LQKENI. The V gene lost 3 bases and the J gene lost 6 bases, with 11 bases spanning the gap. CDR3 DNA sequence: TGTGCCAGCTCACCGAGACAGGACGCTGAAGCTTTCTTT. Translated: CASSPRQDAEAFF.

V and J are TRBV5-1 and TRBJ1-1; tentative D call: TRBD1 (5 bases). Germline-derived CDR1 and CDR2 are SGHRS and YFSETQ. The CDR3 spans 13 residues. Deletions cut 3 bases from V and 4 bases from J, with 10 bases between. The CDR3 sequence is CASSWGGSTEAFF. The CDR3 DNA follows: TGCGCCAGCAGCTGGGGGGGTAGCACTGAAGCTTTCTTT.

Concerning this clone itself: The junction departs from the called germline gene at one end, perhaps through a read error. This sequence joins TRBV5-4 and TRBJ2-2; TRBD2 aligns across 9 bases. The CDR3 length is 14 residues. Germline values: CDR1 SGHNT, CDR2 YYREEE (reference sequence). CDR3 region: CASSLGLADGELFF. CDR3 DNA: TGTGCCAGCAGTTTGGGACTAGCAGACGGGGAGCTGTTTTTT.

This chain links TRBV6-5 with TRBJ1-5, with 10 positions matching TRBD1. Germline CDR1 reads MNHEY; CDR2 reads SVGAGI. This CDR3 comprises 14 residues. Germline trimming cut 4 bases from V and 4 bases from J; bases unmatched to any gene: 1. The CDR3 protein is CASSWTGGNQPQHF. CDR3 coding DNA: TGTGCCAGCAGTTGGACAGGGGGAAATCAGCCCCAGCATTTT.

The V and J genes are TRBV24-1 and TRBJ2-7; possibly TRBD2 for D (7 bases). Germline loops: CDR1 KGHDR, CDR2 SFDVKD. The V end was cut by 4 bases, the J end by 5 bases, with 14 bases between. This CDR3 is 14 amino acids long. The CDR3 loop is CATSDPRGGDEQYF. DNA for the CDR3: TGTGCCACCAGTGACCCGAGGGGGGGGGACGAGCAGTACTTC.

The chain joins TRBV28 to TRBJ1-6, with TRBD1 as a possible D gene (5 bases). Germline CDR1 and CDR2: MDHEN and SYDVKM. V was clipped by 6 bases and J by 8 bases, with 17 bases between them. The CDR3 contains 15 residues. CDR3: CASRRQGLFYSPLHF. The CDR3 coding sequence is TGTGCCAGCAGGCGCCAGGGTCTCTTTTATTCACCCCTCCACTTT.

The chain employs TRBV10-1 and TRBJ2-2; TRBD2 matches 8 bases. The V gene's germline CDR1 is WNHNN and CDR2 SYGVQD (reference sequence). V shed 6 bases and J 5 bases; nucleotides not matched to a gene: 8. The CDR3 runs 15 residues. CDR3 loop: CASSELGLGTGELFF. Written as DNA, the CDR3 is TGCGCCAGCAGCGAGCTGGGACTAGGTACCGGGGAGCTGTTTTTT.

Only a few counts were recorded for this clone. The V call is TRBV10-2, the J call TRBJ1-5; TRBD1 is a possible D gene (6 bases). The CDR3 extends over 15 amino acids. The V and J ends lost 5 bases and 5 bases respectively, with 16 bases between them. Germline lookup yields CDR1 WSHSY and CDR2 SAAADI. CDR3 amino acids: CASSKAQGSDQPQHF. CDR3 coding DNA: TGCGCCAGCAGTAAAGCACAGGGTTCAGATCAGCCCCAGCATTTT.

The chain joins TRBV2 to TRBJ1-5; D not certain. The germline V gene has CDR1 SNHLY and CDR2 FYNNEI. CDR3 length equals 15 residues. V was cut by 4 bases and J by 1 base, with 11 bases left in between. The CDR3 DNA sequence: TGTGCCAGCAGTGCCCACCGTCAGAGCAATCAGCCCCAGCATTTT. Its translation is CASSAHRQSNQPQHF.